This T cell receptor (beta chain) was sequenced during a study of shared clonotypes between healthy human individuals. Whole-study findings and limits: The diversity represented, both genetic and in exposure history, was limited by few donors.

As defined, naive CD8 cells were CD45RO-negative and positively selected for CCR7, with terminally differentiated effector memory CD45RA+ cells excluded. V shed 5 bases and J 0 bases; nucleotides not matched to a gene: 17. Germline CDR1 MDHEN, CDR2 SYDVKM. This CDR3 is built from 20 residues. The assay was immunoSEQ multiplex PCR, and TCRdb's table has in-frame clones only and misses some. The data show about 680,000 clones, 92% seen once. To note about this clone: What it recognizes is unknown.

The genes are TRBV28 and TRBJ2-7, with 12 bases lining up with TRBD2. Sequenced material: naive CD8+ T cells sorted from blood. The source of this sequence is a young man in good health. The CDR3 DNA reads as TGTGCCAGCAGTGACCCCTGGACTAGCGGGAAGTTACACAGCTCCTACGAGCAGTACTTC. Translated, it gives CASSDPWTSGKLHSSYEQYF.